This T cell receptor beta chain was obtained from a study of shared clonotypes between healthy human individuals. Naive CD8 cells lacked CD45RO and underwent positive selection for CCR7, leaving out terminally differentiated effector memory CD45RA+ cells. Libraries were prepared by immunoSEQ multiplex PCR; TCRdb keeps only in-frame clonotypes and omits some of them. This sample has about 2 million clones; 85% to 95% occur once, and the top ten carry under 1.5%. Trimming removed 3 bases at V and 0 bases at J, with 11 bases between. Looked up from germline, CDR1 is SGHVS and CDR2 is FNYEAQ. The CDR3 runs to 15 residues.

The chain employs TRBV7-6 and TRBJ2-5; D gene unclear. The sample consisted of naive CD8+ T cells sorted from blood. This receptor was taken from a man younger than 35 in good health. CDR3 loop: CASSLFGNHQETQYF. The DNA of the CDR3 is TGTGCCAGCAGCTTGTTTGGGAATCACCAAGAGACCCAGTACTTC.